The clone carrying this T cell receptor beta chain was seen only a few times. The antigen is not known. The record originates from a study of T cells after yellow fever vaccination. The CDR3 contains 16 residues. The V segment lost 5 bases and the J segment 5 bases; nucleotides outside the gene matches: 14. CDR1 is SGHTA, CDR2 FQGNSA, per germline. Findings of the study overall: The presence of abundant clonotypes contaminating from the bulk population was possible in FACS-sorted repertoires. Post-booster repertoires contained most primary-vaccination clones again (roughly 96% CD4, 88% CD8). When the response was secondary, it was weaker but reached its peak faster, day 5 versus 15.

The 5'RACE template-switching step produced TCR cDNA and added a universal primer site and UMIs. One entry per CDR3 protein, called by TCRdb with MiXCR from the 5' RACE reads. There are hundreds of thousands of distinct CDR3 sequences in the sample; over 9% occur only once, and under 15% lies in the top ten. V usage is TRBV7-2 and J usage is TRBJ2-7, with 8 bases that match TRBD2. The sequencing here drew on PBMCs, taken on the day of the yellow fever booster vaccination. This clonotype originated in a young man who received the YFV17D yellow fever vaccine. DNA for the CDR3: TGTGCCAGCAGCCAGGGGATGGGAGCGGGAGATAACGAGCAGTACTTC. Its protein product is CASSQGMGAGDNEQYF. The full variable domain, with the rest looked up from reference TRBV7-2 and TRBJ2-7, is GAGVSQSPSNKVTEKGKDVELRCDPISGHTALYWYRQSLGQGLEFLIYFQGNSAPDKSGLPSDRFSAERTGGSVSTLTIQRTQQEDSAVYLCASSQGMGAGDNEQYFGPGTRLTVT.